Presented here are 12 T cell receptor beta chains from one specimen sequenced in a study of spatial heterogeneity in lung cancer. TCRdb called the 5' RACE reads again in MiXCR, with one record for every CDR3 protein. The table has about 25,000 distinct CDR3 sequences, under 9.5% seen once. Whole-study results and caveats: For expanded intratumoral alpha and beta TCRs, counts tracked tumor mutation counts.

Described time point: sample taken at primary tumor resection. The antigens these receptors bind are not known. This specimen was lung tumor tissue, taken at surgery. All receptors derive from a male donor with early-stage non-small cell lung cancer.

This clonotype was found many times. V is TRBV9 and J is TRBJ1-2; TRBD1 matches 7 bases. Germline CDR1 is SGDLS and CDR2 is YYNGEE. The CDR3 is made up of 13 amino acids. J gave up 8 bases and V 0 bases, and 4 bases lay outside the gene matches. The CDR3 coding sequence is TGTGCCAGCAGCGTAGGACAGGGCGTGGGCTACACCTTC. It is translated as CASSVGQGVGYTF.

The rearrangement uses TRBV7-2 and TRBJ2-1; 11 bases map to TRBD2. The CDR3 is made up of 17 amino acids. Per the germline V gene, CDR1 is SGHTA and CDR2 is FQGNSA. J lost 8 bases, V lost 6 bases, and 15 bases had no gene match. CDR3 residues: CASRKGSGGAFQHEQFF. DNA of the CDR3: TGTGCCAGCAGAAAGGGTAGCGGGGGGGCCTTTCAGCATGAGCAGTTCTTC.

The rearrangement uses TRBV7-2 and TRBJ2-3, with 11 bases matching TRBD2. In germline, CDR1 is SGHTA, CDR2 FQGNSA. The CDR3 contains 15 residues. V dropped 1 base and J dropped 4; count of bases not matched to a gene: 1. CDR3 sequence: CASSLGTSGSDTQYF. The CDR3 bases are TGTGCCAGCAGCTTAGGGACTAGCGGGTCAGATACGCAGTATTTT.

At least ten counts were recorded for this clonotype. The CDR3 DNA follows: TGTGCCAGCAGTTACTCCAGCCAAGAGACCCAGTACTTC. Translation: CASSYSSQETQYF. The chain has TRBV6-5 and TRBJ2-5; D gene unclear. This CDR3 has 13 amino acids. The germline V gene encodes CDR1 MNHEY and CDR2 SVGAGI. V lost 0 bases and J 1 base, leaving 3 bases between the germline ends.

This clonotype was counted at least ten times. The chain is built from TRBV6-6 and TRBJ2-7; D is unclear. Germline assignment: CDR1 MNHNY and CDR2 SVGAGI (reference sequence). V lost 4 bases to trimming and J lost 2 bases, with 6 bases between them. This CDR3 has 12 residues. The CDR3 coding sequence is TGTGCCAGCAGTTTTACCCCCTACGAGCAGTACTTC. Translation: CASSFTPYEQYF.

This clonotype occurred many times. This sequence joins TRBV28 and TRBJ2-7, with TRBD2 matching over 8 bases. V was clipped by 11 bases and J by 5 bases; unmatched bases: 17. This CDR3 comprises 15 residues. Germline V gene lookup returns CDR1 MDHEN and CDR2 SYDVKM. The CDR3 region has the DNA TGTGCCTCCAGGTCGGGGCTAGCGGGTGGAAACGAGCAGTACTTC. This encodes CASRSGLAGGNEQYF.

This clonotype showed up many times. This rearrangement joins TRBV12-3 or TRBV12-4 to TRBJ2-5, with D perhaps TRBD1 (5 bases). CDR3 size: 14 residues. V was pared by 5 bases and J by 4 bases, with 14 bases between. CDR3 sequence: CASSLHRGRETQYF. Written as DNA, the CDR3 is TGTGCCAGCAGTCTCCATAGGGGTAGAGAGACCCAGTACTTC.

This clonotype came up many times. This chain uses TRBV29-1 with TRBJ1-2; D not resolved. CDR3 length: 11 amino acids. The V end lost 5 bases, the J end lost 0 bases, and 4 bases lay between the germline ends. CDR1 and CDR2 from the germline V gene are SQVTM and ANQGSEA. The CDR3: CSVYANYGYTF. The CDR3 DNA is TGCAGCGTTTATGCTAACTATGGCTACACCTTC.

This clonotype was recorded many times. The chain joins TRBV2 to TRBJ1-5; D is possibly TRBD1 (6 bases). V lost 4 bases and J lost 6, with 16 bases in between. CDR3 size: 15 residues. Per the germline V gene, CDR1 is SNHLY and CDR2 is FYNNEI. Written as DNA, the CDR3 is TGTGCCAGCAGTGGGACAGACCGGCGGGCTCAGCCCCAGCATTTT. Residues: CASSGTDRRAQPQHF. Together with reference TRBV2 and TRBJ1-5, the CDR3 gives the full variable domain: EPEVTQTPSHQVTQMGQEVILRCVPISNHLYFYWYRQILGQKVEFLVSFYNNEISEKSEIFDDQFSVERPDGSNFTLKIRSTKLEDSAMYFCASSGTDRRAQPQHFGDGTRLSIL.

This clonotype was recorded at least ten times. The chain links TRBV28 to TRBJ2-1; the match to TRBD2 covers 8 bases. The CDR3 loop spans 15 amino acids. Trimming cost V 2 bases and J 8 bases; bases outside gene matches: 8. CDR1 is MDHEN, CDR2 SYDVKM, per germline. CDR3 coding DNA: TGTGCCAGCAGTTTAGGCGGTAGCGGGGCAGATGAGCAGTTCTTC. Translation gives CASSLGGSGADEQFF.

This clonotype was observed at least ten times. This chain joins TRBV3-1 and TRBJ2-1, with D perhaps assigned TRBD1 or TRBD2 (5 bases each). V lost 7 bases, J lost 1 base, and 23 bases lay in between. The CDR3 is 18 residues long. Per germline, CDR1 LGHDT and CDR2 YNNKEL (reference sequence). The CDR3 DNA is TGTGCCAGCACCCGAGGGGCAGGGACCGTCCTTTCCTACAATGAGCAGTTCTTC. This gives the protein CASTRGAGTVLSYNEQFF.

This clonotype was seen at least ten times. This rearrangement joins TRBV20-1 to TRBJ2-6; TRBD1 agrees at 7 bases. J lost 4 bases, V lost 7 bases, and 4 bases had no gene match. This CDR3 is 13 amino acids long. Germline V gene data show CDR1 as DFQATT and CDR2 as SNEGSKA (reference sequence). CDR3 in DNA: TGCAGTGTGACAGGGTACGGGGCCAACGTCCTGACTTTC. This codes for CSVTGYGANVLTF.